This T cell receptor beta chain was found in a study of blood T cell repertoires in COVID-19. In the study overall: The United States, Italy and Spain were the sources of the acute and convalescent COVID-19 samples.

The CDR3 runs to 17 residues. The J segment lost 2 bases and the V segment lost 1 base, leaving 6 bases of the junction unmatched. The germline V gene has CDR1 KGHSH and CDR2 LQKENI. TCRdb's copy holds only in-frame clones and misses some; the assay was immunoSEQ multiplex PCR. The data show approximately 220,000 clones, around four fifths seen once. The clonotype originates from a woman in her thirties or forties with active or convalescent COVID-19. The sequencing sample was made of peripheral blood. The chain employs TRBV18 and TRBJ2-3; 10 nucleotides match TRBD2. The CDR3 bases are TGTGCCAGCTCACCACTCGGACTAGCGGAACACACAGATACGCAGTATTTT. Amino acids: CASSPLGLAEHTDTQYF. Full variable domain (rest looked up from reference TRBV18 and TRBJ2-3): NAGVMQNPRHLVRRRGQEARLRCSPMKGHSHVYWYRQLPEEGLKFMVYLQKENIIDESGMPKERFSAEFPKEGPSILRIQQVVRGDSAAYFCASSPLGLAEHTDTQYFGPGTRLTVL.